The 9 T cell receptor beta chains reported below all come from one sample, sequenced in a study of blood T cell repertoires in COVID-19. Clones were sequenced by immunoSEQ multiplex PCR, and TCRdb holds only the in-frame ones, with some missing. The sample lists approximately 80,000 clones; over 70% were seen once. The sequencing sample was made of peripheral blood. The receptors derive from a man between 50 and 59 years old with active or convalescent COVID-19.

At least ten counts were recorded for this clone. The J gene is TRBJ2-3, the V gene TRBV10-2; TRBD2 matches 9 bases. V shed 4 bases and J 6 bases; nucleotides not matched to a gene: 17. Germline V gene data show CDR1 as WSHSY and CDR2 as SAAADI. The CDR3 spans 18 residues. Here the CDR3 DNA reads TGCGCCAGCAGTGGGTCCCTAGCGGGGTCCACGGGTAGGGATACGCAGTATTTT. Translating gives CASSGSLAGSTGRDTQYF.

This clone was detected only once. The V and J genes are TRBV7-2 and TRBJ2-2; 8 bases are a match to TRBD2. The CDR3 extends over 14 amino acids. Germline V gene data show CDR1 as SGHTA and CDR2 as FQGNSA. Trimming cost V 3 bases and J 7 bases; bases outside gene matches: 4. This CDR3 reads CASSFERGFGELFF. The CDR3 bases are TGTGCCAGCAGCTTCGAGCGGGGGTTCGGGGAGCTGTTTTTT.

This CDR3 is CASTTILAGENTDTQYF. The CDR3 nucleotides read TGTGCCAGCACGACGATACTAGCGGGGGAAAACACAGATACGCAGTATTTT. V and J are TRBV5-6 and TRBJ2-3, with 11 bases fitting TRBD2. V lost 6 bases, J lost 2 bases, and 11 bases stayed unmatched. CDR3 length: 17 residues. Germline-derived CDR1 and CDR2 are SGHDT and YYEEEE.

The chain links TRBV6-5 to TRBJ1-1, with D possibly matching TRBD1 (6 bases). Trimming left V 5 bases short and J 4 bases short, with 17 bases between. Germline assignment: CDR1 MNHEY and CDR2 SVGAGI. There are 15 residues in the CDR3. This CDR3 is CASSRPTGSGTEAFF. CDR3 bases: TGTGCCAGCAGTCGCCCCACAGGGTCGGGCACTGAAGCTTTCTTT.

V is TRBV30 and J is TRBJ2-5; TRBD1 might be the D (5 bases). CDR3 size: 13 residues. Between the trimmed V and J ends, which lost 0 bases and 4 bases, there was a span of 9 bases. Per germline, CDR1 GTSNPN and CDR2 SVGIG (reference sequence). CDR3 protein: CAWSVRERETQYF. The CDR3 nucleotides read TGTGCCTGGAGTGTCAGGGAACGAGAGACCCAGTACTTC.

Concerning this clone: One end of the junction does not line up with germline, which may come from a read error. This chain joins TRBV7-7 and TRBJ2-3, with TRBD2 matching over 8 bases. Germline CDR1 is SSHAT and CDR2 is FNYEAQ (reference sequence). The CDR3 consists of 14 residues. CDR3 DNA: TGTGCTAGCAGCTCCGGACTAGCAACAGATACGCAGTATTTT. This encodes CASSSGLATDTQYF.

The chain is built from TRBV7-9 and TRBJ1-2; tentatively, D is TRBD1 (5 bases). Germline V gives CDR1 SEHNR, CDR2 FQNEAQ (reference sequence). V was clipped by 8 bases and J by 4 bases, with 17 bases between them. This CDR3 is built from 14 residues. The CDR3 DNA follows: TGTGCCAGCCGACTTGGGAACAGGCCCTATGGCTACACCTTC. Encoded protein: CASRLGNRPYGYTF.

This clone was seen a single time. This rearrangement joins TRBV27 to TRBJ2-2; the match to TRBD2 covers 15 bases. The ends lost 6 bases at V and 15 bases at J; junction bases unmatched: 8. The CDR3 length is 14 residues. Looked up from germline, CDR1 is MNHEY and CDR2 is SMNVEV (reference sequence). CDR3 in amino acids: CASSPRTSGGGLFF. The CDR3 DNA follows: TGTGCCAGCAGCCCCCGGACTAGCGGGGGGGGTTTGTTTTTT.

As regards this clone: A read error may produce the germline difference seen at one junction end. The chain links TRBV4-1 to TRBJ2-1; 7 positions match TRBD2. The length of the CDR3 is 18 residues. Looked up from germline, CDR1 is MGHRA and CDR2 is YSYEKL. CDR3 region: CAGSKTSSAVSSYNEQFF. CDR3 coding DNA: TGCGCCGGCAGCAAGACTAGCTCAGCCGTAAGCTCCTACAATGAGCAGTTCTTC.